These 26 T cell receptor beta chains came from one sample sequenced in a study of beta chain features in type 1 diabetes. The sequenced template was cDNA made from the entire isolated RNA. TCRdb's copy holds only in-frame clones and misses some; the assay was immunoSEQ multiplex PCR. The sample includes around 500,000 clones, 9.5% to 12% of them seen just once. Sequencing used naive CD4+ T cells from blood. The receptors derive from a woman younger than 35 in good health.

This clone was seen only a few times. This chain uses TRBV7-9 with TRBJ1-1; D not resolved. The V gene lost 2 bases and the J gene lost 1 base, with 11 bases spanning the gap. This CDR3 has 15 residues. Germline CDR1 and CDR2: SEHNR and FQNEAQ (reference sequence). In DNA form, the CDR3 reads TGTGCCAGCAGCTTAACATCCGGAGGGAACACTGAAGCTTTCTTT. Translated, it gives CASSLTSGGNTEAFF.

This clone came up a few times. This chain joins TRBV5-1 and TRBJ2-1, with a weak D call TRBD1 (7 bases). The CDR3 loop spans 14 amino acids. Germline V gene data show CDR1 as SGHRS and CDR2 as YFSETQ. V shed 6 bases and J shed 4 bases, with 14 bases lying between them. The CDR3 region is CASKGAGYYNEQFF. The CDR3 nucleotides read TGCGCCAGCAAGGGGGCGGGGTATTACAATGAGCAGTTCTTC.

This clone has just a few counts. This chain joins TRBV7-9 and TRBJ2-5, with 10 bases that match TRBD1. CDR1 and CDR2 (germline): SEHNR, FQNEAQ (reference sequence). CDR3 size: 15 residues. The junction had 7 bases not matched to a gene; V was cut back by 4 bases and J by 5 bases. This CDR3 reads CASSSKGQGIETQYF. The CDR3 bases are TGTGCCAGCAGCTCAAAGGGACAGGGGATCGAGACCCAGTACTTC. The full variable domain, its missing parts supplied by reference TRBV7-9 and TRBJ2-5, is DTGVSQNPRHKITKRGQNVTFRCDPISEHNRLYWYRQTLGQGPEFLTYFQNEAQLEKSRLLSDRFSAERPKGSFSTLEIQRTEQGDSAMYLCASSSKGQGIETQYFGPGTRLLVL.

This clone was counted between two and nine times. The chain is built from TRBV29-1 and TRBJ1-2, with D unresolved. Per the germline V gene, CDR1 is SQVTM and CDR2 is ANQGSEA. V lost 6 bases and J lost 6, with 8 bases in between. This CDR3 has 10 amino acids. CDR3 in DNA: TGCAGCGTCTACAGCGATGGCTACACCTTC. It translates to CSVYSDGYTF.

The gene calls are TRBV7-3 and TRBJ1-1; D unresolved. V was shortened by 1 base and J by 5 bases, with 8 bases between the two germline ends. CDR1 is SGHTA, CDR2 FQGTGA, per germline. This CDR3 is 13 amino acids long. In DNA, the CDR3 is TGTGCCAGCAGCTTAATGGAGAGGACTGAAGCTTTCTTT. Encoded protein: CASSLMERTEAFF.

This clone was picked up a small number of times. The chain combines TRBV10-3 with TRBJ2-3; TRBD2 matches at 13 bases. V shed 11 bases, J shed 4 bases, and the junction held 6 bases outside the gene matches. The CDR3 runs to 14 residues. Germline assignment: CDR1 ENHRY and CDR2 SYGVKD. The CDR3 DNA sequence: TGTGCCTCGGGGACTAGCGGGACCGCAGATACGCAGTATTTT. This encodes CASGTSGTADTQYF.

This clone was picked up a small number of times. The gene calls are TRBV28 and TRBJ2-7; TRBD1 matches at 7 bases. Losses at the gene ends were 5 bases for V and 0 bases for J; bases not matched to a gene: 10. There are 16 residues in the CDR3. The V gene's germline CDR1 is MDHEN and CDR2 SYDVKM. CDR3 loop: CASSPNKWDSSYEQYV. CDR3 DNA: TGTGCCAGCAGTCCAAACAAATGGGACAGCTCCTACGAGCAGTACGTC.

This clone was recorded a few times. CDR3 loop: CSVDAGREKLFF. DNA for the CDR3: TGCAGCGTTGACGCAGGGAGAGAAAAACTGTTTTTT. The J gene is TRBJ1-4, the V gene TRBV29-1; D might be TRBD1 (5 bases). Germline CDR1 reads SQVTM; CDR2 reads ANQGSEA. The CDR3 is 12 residues long. Trimming removed 3 bases from V and 8 bases from J, with 10 bases in between.

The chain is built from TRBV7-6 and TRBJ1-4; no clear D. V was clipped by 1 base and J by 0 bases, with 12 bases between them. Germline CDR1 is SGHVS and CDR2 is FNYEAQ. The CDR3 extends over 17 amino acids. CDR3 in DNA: TGTGCCAGCAGCTTAGACATCCTAGGCGCAACTAATGAAAAACTGTTTTTT. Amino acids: CASSLDILGATNEKLFF. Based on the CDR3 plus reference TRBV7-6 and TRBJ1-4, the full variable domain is GAGVSQSPRYKVTKRGQDVALRCDPISGHVSLYWYRQALGQGPEFLTYFNYEAQQDKSGLPNDRFSAERPEGSISTLTIQRTEQRDSAMYRCASSLDILGATNEKLFFGSGTQLSVL.

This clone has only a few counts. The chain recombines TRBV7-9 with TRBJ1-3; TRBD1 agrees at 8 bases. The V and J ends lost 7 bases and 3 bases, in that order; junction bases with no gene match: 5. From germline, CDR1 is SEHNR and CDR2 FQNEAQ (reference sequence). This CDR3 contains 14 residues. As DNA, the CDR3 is TGTGCCAGCAACGACAGGGGATTTGGAAACACCATATATTTT. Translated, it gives CASNDRGFGNTIYF.

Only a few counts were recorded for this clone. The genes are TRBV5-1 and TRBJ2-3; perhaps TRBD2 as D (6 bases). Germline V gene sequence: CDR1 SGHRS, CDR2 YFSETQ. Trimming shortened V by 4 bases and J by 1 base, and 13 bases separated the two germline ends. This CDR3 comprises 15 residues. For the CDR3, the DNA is TGCGCCAGCAGCACATCGGGAGCCCGCACAGATACGCAGTATTTT. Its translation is CASSTSGARTDTQYF.

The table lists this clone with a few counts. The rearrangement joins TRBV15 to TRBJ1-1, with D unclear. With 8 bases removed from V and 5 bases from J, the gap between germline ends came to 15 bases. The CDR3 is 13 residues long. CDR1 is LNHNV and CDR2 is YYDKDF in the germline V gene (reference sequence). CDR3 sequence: CATSPGSGTEAFF. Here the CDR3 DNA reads TGTGCCACCTCCCCGGGCTCTGGAACTGAAGCTTTCTTT.

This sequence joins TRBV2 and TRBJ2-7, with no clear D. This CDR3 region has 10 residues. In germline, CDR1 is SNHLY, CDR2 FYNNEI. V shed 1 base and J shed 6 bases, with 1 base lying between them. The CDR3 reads CASSEVEQYV. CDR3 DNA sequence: TGTGCCAGCAGTGAAGTCGAGCAGTACGTC.

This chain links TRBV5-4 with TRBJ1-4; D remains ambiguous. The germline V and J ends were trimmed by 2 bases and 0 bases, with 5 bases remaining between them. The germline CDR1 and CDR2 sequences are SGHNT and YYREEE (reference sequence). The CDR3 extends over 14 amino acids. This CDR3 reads CASSLSATNEKLFF. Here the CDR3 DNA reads TGTGCCAGCAGCTTATCCGCAACTAATGAAAAACTGTTTTTT.

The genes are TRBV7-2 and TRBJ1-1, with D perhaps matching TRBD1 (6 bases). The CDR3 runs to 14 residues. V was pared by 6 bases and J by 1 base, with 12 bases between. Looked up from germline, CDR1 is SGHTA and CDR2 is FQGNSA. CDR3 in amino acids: CASRQTGRNTEAFF. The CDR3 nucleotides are TGTGCCAGCAGGCAAACAGGGAGGAACACTGAAGCTTTCTTT.

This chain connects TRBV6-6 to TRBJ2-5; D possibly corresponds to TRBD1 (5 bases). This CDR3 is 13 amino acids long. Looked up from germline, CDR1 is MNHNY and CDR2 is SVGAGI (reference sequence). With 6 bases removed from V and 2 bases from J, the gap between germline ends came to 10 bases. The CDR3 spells CASSSREQETQYF. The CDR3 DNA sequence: TGTGCCAGCAGCTCCAGGGAACAAGAGACCCAGTACTTC.

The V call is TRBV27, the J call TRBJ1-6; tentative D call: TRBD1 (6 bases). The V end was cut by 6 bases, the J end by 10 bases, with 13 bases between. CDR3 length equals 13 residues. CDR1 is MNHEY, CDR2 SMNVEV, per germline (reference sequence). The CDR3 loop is CASRIRGGSPLHF. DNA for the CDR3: TGTGCCAGCAGGATCAGGGGTGGGTCACCCCTCCACTTT.

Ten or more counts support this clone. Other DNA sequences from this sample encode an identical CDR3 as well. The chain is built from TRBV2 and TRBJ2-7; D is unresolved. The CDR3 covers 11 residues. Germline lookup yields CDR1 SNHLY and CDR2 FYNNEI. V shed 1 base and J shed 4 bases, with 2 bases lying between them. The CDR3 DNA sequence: TGTGCCAGCAGTGAAGGGTACGAGCAGTACTTC. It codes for CASSEGYEQYF.

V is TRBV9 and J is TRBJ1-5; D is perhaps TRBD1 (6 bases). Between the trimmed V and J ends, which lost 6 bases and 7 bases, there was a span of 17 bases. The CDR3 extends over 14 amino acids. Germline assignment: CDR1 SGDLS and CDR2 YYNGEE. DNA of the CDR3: TGTGCCAGCAACAAAGGTGGGACAAACCAGCCCCAGCATTTT. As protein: CASNKGGTNQPQHF.

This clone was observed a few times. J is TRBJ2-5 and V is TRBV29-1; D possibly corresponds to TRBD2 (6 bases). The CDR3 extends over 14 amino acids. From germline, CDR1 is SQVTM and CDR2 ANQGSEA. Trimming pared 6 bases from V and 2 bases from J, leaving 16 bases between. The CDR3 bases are TGCAGCGTGGAATCGGGGGAGACGCAAGAGACCCAGTACTTC. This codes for CSVESGETQETQYF.

The DNA for the CDR3 is TGTGCCAGCGTGCAGGGCAATGAGCAGTTCTTC. This gives the protein CASVQGNEQFF. The gene calls are TRBV6-5 and TRBJ2-1; D might be TRBD1 (5 bases). V lost 8 bases, J lost 6 bases, and 8 bases lay in between. Germline V gene lookup returns CDR1 MNHEY and CDR2 SVGAGI. The CDR3 covers 11 residues.

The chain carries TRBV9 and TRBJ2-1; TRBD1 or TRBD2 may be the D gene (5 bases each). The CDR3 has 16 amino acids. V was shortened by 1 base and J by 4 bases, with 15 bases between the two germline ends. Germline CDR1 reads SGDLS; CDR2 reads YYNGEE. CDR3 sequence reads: CASSVNSGTVYNEQFF. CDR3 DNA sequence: TGTGCCAGCAGCGTAAATTCTGGGACGGTTTACAATGAGCAGTTCTTC. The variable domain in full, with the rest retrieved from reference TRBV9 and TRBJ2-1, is DSGVTQTPKHLITATGQRVTLRCSPRSGDLSVYWYQQSLDQGLQFLIQYYNGEERAKGNILERFSAQQFPDLHSELNLSSLELGDSALYFCASSVNSGTVYNEQFFGPGTRLTVL.

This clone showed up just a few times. CDR3 nucleotide sequence: TGTGCCAGCAGCGGGAGGGGGGCGAATGAGCAGTTCTTC. Translation: CASSGRGANEQFF. The rearrangement joins TRBV27 to TRBJ2-1; 8 nucleotides line up with TRBD2. The CDR3 is 13 amino acids. The V gene end was trimmed by 6 bases and the J gene end by 7 bases; junction bases not matched to a gene: 5. CDR1 MNHEY and CDR2 SMNVEV come from the germline V gene (reference sequence).

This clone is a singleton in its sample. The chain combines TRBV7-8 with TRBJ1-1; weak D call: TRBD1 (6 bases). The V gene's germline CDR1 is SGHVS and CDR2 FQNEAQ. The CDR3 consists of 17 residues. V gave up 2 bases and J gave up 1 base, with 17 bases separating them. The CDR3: CASSLFSGTGTNTEAFF. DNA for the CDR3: TGTGCCAGCAGCTTATTCAGTGGTACAGGGACGAACACTGAAGCTTTCTTT.

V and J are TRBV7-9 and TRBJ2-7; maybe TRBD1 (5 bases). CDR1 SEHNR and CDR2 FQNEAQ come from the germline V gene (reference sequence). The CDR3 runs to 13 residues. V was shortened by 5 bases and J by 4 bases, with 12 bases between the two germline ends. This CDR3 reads CASSPGAEYEQYV. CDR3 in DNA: TGTGCCAGCAGCCCTGGGGCAGAGTACGAGCAGTACGTC.

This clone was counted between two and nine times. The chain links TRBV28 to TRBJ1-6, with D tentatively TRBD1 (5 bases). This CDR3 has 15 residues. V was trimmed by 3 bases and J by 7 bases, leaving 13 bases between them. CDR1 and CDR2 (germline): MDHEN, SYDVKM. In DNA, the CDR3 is TGTGCCAGCAGTTTTCCCCAGGGCGGGAATTCACCCCTCCACTTT. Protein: CASSFPQGGNSPLHF.